This record concerns one T cell receptor (beta chain) sequence. Between the trimmed V and J ends, which lost 4 bases and 1 base, there was a span of 15 bases. CDR1 and CDR2 (germline): SGDLS, YYNGEE. The CDR3 runs to 15 residues. Using immunoSEQ multiplex PCR, the repertoire was profiled, and TCRdb retains in-frame clones only, with some absent. Of 150,000 or so clones in the sample, over 60% are singletons; the top ten hold 9%. The data were taken from a study of blood T cell repertoires in COVID-19. On the study more broadly: Sources were T cells, B-cell-depleted T cells, or PBMCs; the material itself was cDNA or gDNA.

What was sequenced was peripheral blood. This sequence joins TRBV9 and TRBJ2-7; D possibly corresponds to TRBD1 (6 bases). The clonotype was recovered from a woman aged 50 to 60 with active or convalescent COVID-19. Written as DNA, the CDR3 is TGTGCCAGCAGCCTCCGGGACACCCGGTCCTACGAGCAGTACTTC. This sequence encodes CASSLRDTRSYEQYF.